One sample yielded the 17 T cell receptor beta chains listed below, sequenced in a study of T cell responses to AZD1222 COVID-19 vaccine. Using immunoSEQ multiplex PCR, the repertoire was profiled, and TCRdb retains in-frame clones only, with some absent. Here the sample spans roughly 200,000 clones, more than 85% being singletons. Material: peripheral blood, obtained on day 0 of MenACWY control vaccination. Receptors were obtained from an adult in good health.

The V gene is TRBV5-1, the J gene TRBJ2-5; a weak D match, TRBD1 (5 bases). The germline gives CDR1 SGHRS, CDR2 YFSETQ. V shed 0 bases and J shed 2 bases, with 8 bases lying between them. CDR3 length: 14 residues. The CDR3 DNA reads as TGCGCCAGCAGCTTGGAACAGGCACAAGAGACCCAGTACTTC. It specifies CASSLEQAQETQYF.

The CDR3 region has the DNA TGTGCCAGCAGCAAGATAGTGACAGATACGCAGTATTTT. It yields the protein CASSKIVTDTQYF. The chain is built from TRBV12-3 or TRBV12-4 and TRBJ2-3; D is undetermined. With 6 bases removed from V and 3 bases from J, the gap between germline ends came to 10 bases. The CDR3 loop spans 13 amino acids.

The chain is built from TRBV4-2 and TRBJ1-2; D not resolved. V was clipped by 4 bases and J by 4 bases, with 13 bases between them. Germline-derived CDR1 and CDR2 are LGHNA and YNFKEQ. The CDR3 is made up of 14 amino acids. In DNA form, the CDR3 reads TGTGCCAGCAGCCCCTCGACGGAGGCCTATGGCTACACCTTC. Translation gives CASSPSTEAYGYTF.

The V gene is TRBV2, the J gene TRBJ1-1; TRBD1 matches 8 bases. V shed 5 bases, J shed 1 base, and the junction held 6 bases outside the gene matches. Germline V lookup: CDR1 SNHLY, CDR2 FYNNEI. The CDR3 covers 15 residues. CDR3 sequence (DNA): TGTGCCAGCAGTACCAGACAGGGGAAGAACACTGAAGCTTTCTTT. This sequence encodes CASSTRQGKNTEAFF.

V is TRBV6-2 or TRBV6-3 and J is TRBJ1-6; weak D call: TRBD1 (5 bases). The V gene's germline CDR1 is MNHEY and CDR2 SVGEGT. The ends were cut back, 1 base at V and 7 bases at J, with 8 bases in the middle. CDR3 size: 14 residues. The CDR3 region is CASSYLEGNSPLHF. The CDR3 DNA is TGTGCCAGCAGTTACTTGGAGGGGAATTCACCCCTCCACTTT.

The rearrangement joins TRBV3-1 (or the pseudogene TRBV3-2) to TRBJ1-1, with 8 bases matching TRBD1. Germline trimming cut 1 base from V and 0 bases from J; bases unmatched to any gene: 4. The CDR3 extends over 16 amino acids. Germline V gene lookup returns CDR1 LGHDT and CDR2 YNNKEL (reference sequence). The DNA for the CDR3 is TGTGCCAGCAGCCAAGGACAGGGGCCCATGAACACTGAAGCTTTCTTT. It codes for CASSQGQGPMNTEAFF.

This chain joins TRBV18 and TRBJ1-1; 7 nucleotides align to TRBD1. The CDR3 covers 14 residues. Germline assignment: CDR1 KGHSH and CDR2 LQKENI. The ends lost 2 bases at V and 5 bases at J; junction bases unmatched: 5. The CDR3 loop reads CASSPTGEGTEAFF. The CDR3 coding sequence is TGTGCCAGCTCACCAACAGGGGAGGGGACTGAAGCTTTCTTT. The full variable domain, completed using reference TRBV18 and TRBJ1-1, is NAGVMQNPRHLVRRRGQEARLRCSPMKGHSHVYWYRQLPEEGLKFMVYLQKENIIDESGMPKERFSAEFPKEGPSILRIQQVVRGDSAAYFCASSPTGEGTEAFFGQGTRLTVV.

On this clone itself: A junction end diverges from the germline sequence, so it may reflect a read error. The chain joins TRBV5-1 to TRBJ2-1; TRBD2 agrees at 7 bases. CDR1 and CDR2 from the germline V gene are SGHRS and YFSETQ. This CDR3 spans 15 amino acids. The CDR3 nucleotides are TGCGCCAGCAGCTCGATGAGCGGGGCCTACTATGAGCAGTTCTTC. Its translation: CASSSMSGAYYEQFF.

The chain is built from TRBV19 and TRBJ2-2; weak D call: TRBD1 (6 bases). Trimming cost V 4 bases and J 7 bases, with 16 bases left between them. This CDR3 has 15 amino acids. Per germline, CDR1 LNHDA and CDR2 SQIVND (reference sequence). CDR3 residues: CASSTQGHLGGELFF. CDR3 sequence (DNA): TGTGCCAGTAGTACCCAGGGACACCTCGGCGGGGAGCTGTTTTTT.

This chain joins TRBV5-1 and TRBJ1-1; maybe TRBD1 (6 bases). V lost 4 bases, J lost 8 bases, and 18 bases lay in between. The length of the CDR3 is 14 residues. Per the germline V gene, CDR1 is SGHRS and CDR2 is YFSETQ. The chain's CDR3 is CASSIQGSSLEAFF. Written as DNA, the CDR3 is TGCGCCAGCAGCATACAGGGTAGTTCCCTCGAAGCTTTCTTT.

This chain joins TRBV2 and TRBJ2-2, with D unclear. This CDR3 is 15 amino acids long. The V end was cut by 5 bases, the J end by 2 bases, with 12 bases between. CDR1 is SNHLY, CDR2 FYNNEI, per germline. CDR3 sequence reads: CASSLSEINTGELFF. In nucleotides, the CDR3 is TGTGCCAGCAGTCTTTCCGAGATCAACACCGGGGAGCTGTTTTTT.

The chain is built from TRBV12-3 or TRBV12-4 and TRBJ1-1; D not resolved. This CDR3 has 13 amino acids. V was cut by 3 bases and J by 5 bases, with 10 bases left in between. This chain's CDR3 is CASSLTRKTEAFF. DNA for the CDR3: TGTGCCAGCAGTTTGACTAGGAAAACTGAAGCTTTCTTT.

The gene calls are TRBV23-1 and TRBJ1-5; D is unclear. TRBV23-1 is an ORF for which the function is uncertain. Deletions cut 0 bases from V and 0 bases from J, with 12 bases between. The CDR3 is 17 residues long. This chain's CDR3 is CASSQSPRSNSNQPQHF. The CDR3 DNA reads as TGCGCCAGCAGTCAATCGCCCAGGTCAAATAGCAATCAGCCCCAGCATTTT.

This sequence joins TRBV28 and TRBJ2-1, with D possibly TRBD1 on 6 matching bases. The CDR3 runs 19 residues. The V gene lost 5 bases and the J gene lost 5 bases, with 28 bases spanning the gap. Germline CDR1 reads MDHEN; CDR2 reads SYDVKM. The CDR3 coding sequence is TGTGCCAGCAGTCCCCCCCGCGGGCACAGGGTCTCGTGGAACAATGAGCAGTTCTTC. This sequence encodes CASSPPRGHRVSWNNEQFF.

This chain links TRBV28 with TRBJ1-1; D is unclear. Deletions cut 2 bases from V and 3 bases from J, with 13 bases between. This CDR3 contains 15 residues. The germline CDR1 and CDR2 sequences are MDHEN and SYDVKM. CDR3 sequence: CASSLPPGMDTEAFF. The DNA of the CDR3 is TGTGCCAGCAGTTTACCTCCGGGAATGGACACTGAAGCTTTCTTT.

This clone was seen only once. This chain joins TRBV30 and TRBJ2-1; a weak D match, TRBD1 (5 bases). V lost 3 bases to trimming and J lost 4 bases, with 13 bases between them. In germline, CDR1 is GTSNPN, CDR2 SVGIG (reference sequence). This CDR3 is 14 amino acids long. CDR3 sequence (DNA): TGTGCCTGGAGGGACAACTACTATTACAATGAGCAGTTCTTC. This sequence encodes CAWRDNYYYNEQFF.

CDR3 region: CAIQGPLNEKLFF. The CDR3 DNA is TGTGCCATCCAAGGACCGTTGAATGAAAAACTGTTTTTT. This chain links TRBV28 with TRBJ1-4; no reliable D call. The V gene's germline CDR1 is MDHEN and CDR2 SYDVKM. The CDR3 loop spans 13 amino acids. The V gene lost 10 bases and the J gene lost 5 bases, with 14 bases spanning the gap.